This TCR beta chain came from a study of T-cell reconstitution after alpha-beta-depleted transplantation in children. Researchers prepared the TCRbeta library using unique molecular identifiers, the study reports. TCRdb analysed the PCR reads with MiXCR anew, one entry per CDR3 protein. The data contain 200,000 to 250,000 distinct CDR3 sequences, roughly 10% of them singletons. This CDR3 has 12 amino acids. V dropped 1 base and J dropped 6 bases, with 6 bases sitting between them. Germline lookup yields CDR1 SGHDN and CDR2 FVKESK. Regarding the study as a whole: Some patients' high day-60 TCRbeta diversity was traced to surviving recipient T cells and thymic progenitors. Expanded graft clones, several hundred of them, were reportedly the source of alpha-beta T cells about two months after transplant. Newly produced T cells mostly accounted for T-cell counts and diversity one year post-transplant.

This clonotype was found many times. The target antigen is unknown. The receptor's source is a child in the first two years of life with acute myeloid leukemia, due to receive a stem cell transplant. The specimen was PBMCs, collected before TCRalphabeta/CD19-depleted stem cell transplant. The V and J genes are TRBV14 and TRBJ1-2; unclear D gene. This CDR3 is CASSQVEDGYTF. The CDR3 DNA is TGTGCCAGCAGCCAAGTCGAAGATGGCTACACCTTC.